This T cell receptor (beta chain) was observed in a study of Ad26.COV2.S vaccination and SARS-CoV-2 variants. Across the whole study: Once, or twice with 56 days between doses, Ad26.COV2.S was given intramuscularly.

Treatment in this sample: around 19 received Ad26.COV2.S at low or high dose, single or two shots; about 5 received placebo; per-sample allocation not given. Sampling took place 63 days after the first vaccine or placebo injection. Measured with immunoSEQ multiplex PCR; TCRdb has only the in-frame clones, and not every one. The sample has about 320,000 clones, roughly 80% seen once; the top ten hold about 2.1%. Germline V gene sequence: CDR1 MNHEY, CDR2 SVGAGI. This CDR3 region has 16 residues. V shed 2 bases, J shed 7 bases, and the junction held 9 bases outside the gene matches. Remarks on this clone: What it binds is unknown.

Points from the study as a whole: Reported findings describe substantial breadth in spike-specific CD8+ and CD4+ T cell responses following vaccination.

The V gene is TRBV6-5, the J gene TRBJ2-3, with 10 bases that match TRBD1. This clonotype was obtained from a person between 18 and 60 years old who received the Ad26.COV2.S COVID-19 vaccine or a placebo. The material sequenced was peripheral blood, taken in a trial of Ad26.COV2.S vaccine versus placebo. The CDR3 sequence: CASSYERDRGGHTQYF. DNA of the CDR3: TGTGCCAGCAGTTACGAGCGGGACAGGGGTGGGCATACGCAGTATTTT.